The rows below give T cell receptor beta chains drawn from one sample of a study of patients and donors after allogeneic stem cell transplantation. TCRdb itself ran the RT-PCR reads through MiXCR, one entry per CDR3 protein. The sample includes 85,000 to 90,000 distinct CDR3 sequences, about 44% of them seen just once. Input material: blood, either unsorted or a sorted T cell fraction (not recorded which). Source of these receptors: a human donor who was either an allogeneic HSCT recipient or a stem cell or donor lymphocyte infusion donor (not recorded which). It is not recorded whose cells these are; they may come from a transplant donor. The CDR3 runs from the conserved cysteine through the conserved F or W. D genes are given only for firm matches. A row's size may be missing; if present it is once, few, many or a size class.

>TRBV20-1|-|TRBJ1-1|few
CSAREQMNTEAFF
TGCAGTGCTAGAGAACAGATGAACACTGAAGCTTTCTTT
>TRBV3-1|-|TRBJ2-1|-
CASSQGPGVWSYNEQFF
TGTGCCAGCAGCCAAGGGCCCGGGGTATGGTCCTACAATGAGCAGTTCTTC
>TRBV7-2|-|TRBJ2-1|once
CASSSPLGGSSYNEQFF
TGTGCCAGCAGCTCCCCCCTTGGCGGAAGCTCCTACAATGAGCAGTTCTTC
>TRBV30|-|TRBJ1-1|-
CAWTSMNTEAFF
TGTGCCTGGACTAGCATGAACACTGAAGCTTTCTTT
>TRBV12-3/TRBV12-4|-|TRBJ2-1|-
CASSFGLVSNEQFF
TGTGCCAGCAGTTTCGGTCTAGTTTCCAATGAGCAGTTCTTC
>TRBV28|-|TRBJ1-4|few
CASSARFYPYGKLFF
TGTGCCAGCAGTGCACGTTTCTACCCGTATGGAAAACTGTTTTTT
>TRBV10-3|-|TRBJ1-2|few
CAIAPGEGHGYTF
TGTGCCATAGCTCCGGGAGAGGGGCATGGCTACACCTTC
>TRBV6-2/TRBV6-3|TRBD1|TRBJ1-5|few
CASSYGLQGNQPQHF
TGTGCCAGCAGTTACGGGCTACAGGGGAATCAGCCCCAGCATTTT
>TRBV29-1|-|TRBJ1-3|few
CSVAMKNSGNTIYF
TGCAGCGTTGCGATGAAAAACTCTGGAAACACCATATATTTT
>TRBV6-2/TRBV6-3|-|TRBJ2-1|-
CASTYRGRERNNEQFF
TGTGCCAGCACCTATCGGGGCAGAGAGAGAAACAATGAGCAGTTCTTC
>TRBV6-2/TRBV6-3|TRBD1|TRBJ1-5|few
CASSSTGVNQPQHF
TGTGCCAGCAGCTCTACAGGGGTTAATCAGCCCCAGCATTTT
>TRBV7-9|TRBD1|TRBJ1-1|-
CAGDRGNTEAFF
TGTGCCGGGGACAGGGGGAACACTGAAGCTTTCTTT
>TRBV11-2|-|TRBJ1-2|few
CASSLERGHGYTF
TGTGCCAGCAGCTTAGAAAGGGGCCATGGCTACACCTTC
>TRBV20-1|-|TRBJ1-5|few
CSARRWESNQPQHF
TGCAGTGCTAGAAGATGGGAAAGCAATCAGCCCCAGCATTTT
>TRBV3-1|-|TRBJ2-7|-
CASSPGGWEQYF
TGTGCCAGCAGCCCGGGCGGCTGGGAGCAGTACTTC
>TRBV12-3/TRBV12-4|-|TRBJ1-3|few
CASGSGHRNTIYF
TGTGCCAGCGGGTCAGGGCATCGAAACACCATATATTTT
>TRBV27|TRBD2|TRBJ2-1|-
CASSLLAGVNNEQFF
TGTGCCAGCAGTTTACTAGCGGGAGTTAACAATGAGCAGTTCTTC
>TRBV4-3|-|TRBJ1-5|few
CASSPQIGGNQPQHF
TGCGCCAGCAGCCCCCAGATAGGGGGAAATCAGCCCCAGCATTTT
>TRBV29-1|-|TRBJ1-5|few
CSVGENQPQHF
TGCAGCGTTGGGGAAAATCAGCCCCAGCATTTT
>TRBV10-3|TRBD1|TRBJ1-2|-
CAITGTGSYGYTF
TGTGCCATCACCGGGACAGGGTCCTATGGCTACACCTTC
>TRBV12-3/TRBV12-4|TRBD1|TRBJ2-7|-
CASSWREGASYEQYF
TGTGCCAGCAGTTGGAGAGAGGGGGCCTCCTACGAGCAGTACTTC
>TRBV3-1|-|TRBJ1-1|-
CASSQAGRGAFF
TGTGCCAGCAGCCAGGCGGGCAGGGGAGCTTTCTTT
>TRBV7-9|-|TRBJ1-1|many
CASSPDSKVEAFF
TGTGCCAGCAGCCCGGACAGTAAAGTTGAAGCTTTCTTT
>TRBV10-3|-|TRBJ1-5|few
CAISDSQGNQPQHF
TGTGCCATCAGTGACAGTCAGGGCAATCAGCCCCAGCATTTT
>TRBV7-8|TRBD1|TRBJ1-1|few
CASSLVGTGNVGTEAFF
TGTGCCAGCAGCTTAGTAGGGACAGGGAACGTAGGCACTGAAGCTTTCTTT
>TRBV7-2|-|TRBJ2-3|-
CASSLASPGMDTQYF
TGTGCCAGCAGCTTAGCCTCCCCGGGTATGGATACGCAGTATTTT
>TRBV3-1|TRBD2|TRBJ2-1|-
CASSDLAVNNEQFF
TGTGCCAGCAGCGACCTAGCGGTTAACAATGAGCAGTTCTTC
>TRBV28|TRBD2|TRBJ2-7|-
CDAGVGYEQYF
TGTGATGCGGGAGTGGGCTACGAGCAGTACTTC